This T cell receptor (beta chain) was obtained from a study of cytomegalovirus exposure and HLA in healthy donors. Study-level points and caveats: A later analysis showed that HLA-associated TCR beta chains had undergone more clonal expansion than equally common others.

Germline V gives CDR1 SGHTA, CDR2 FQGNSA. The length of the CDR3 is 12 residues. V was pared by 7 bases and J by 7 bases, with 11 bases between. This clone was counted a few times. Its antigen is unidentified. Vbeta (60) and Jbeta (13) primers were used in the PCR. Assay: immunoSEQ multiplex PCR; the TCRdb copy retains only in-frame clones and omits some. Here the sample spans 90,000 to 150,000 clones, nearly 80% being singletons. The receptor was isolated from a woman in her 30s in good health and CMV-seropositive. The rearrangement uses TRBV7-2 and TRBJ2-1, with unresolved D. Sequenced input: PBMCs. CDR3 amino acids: CASTLETNEQFF. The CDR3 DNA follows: TGTGCCAGCACTCTTGAGACTAATGAGCAGTTCTTC.